The next 31 T cell receptor beta chains were all read from a single sample in a study of Graves' ophthalmopathy and Graves' hyperthyroidism. RNA transcripts were the template, and TCR beta CDR3 regions were amplified from them. RT-PCR with HTBI primers came first, then second-round multiplex PCR. Each CDR3 protein gets one entry after TCRdb re-called the multiplex PCR reads with MiXCR. The data show hundreds of thousands of distinct CDR3 sequences, 35% to 50% seen once. Sequences were obtained from peripheral blood. These receptors all come from an adult man with Graves' ophthalmopathy.

About this clonotype itself: One base away lies a much larger clone, so this may be a sequencing read error. CDR3 sequence: CASSPQDRLYEQYF. The CDR3 nucleotides are TGTGCCAGCAGCCCCCAGGACAGGCTTTACGAGCAGTACTTC. The chain combines TRBV14 with TRBJ2-7; the match to TRBD1 covers 7 bases. The CDR3 has 14 amino acids. Per the germline V gene, CDR1 is SGHDN and CDR2 is FVKESK. The ends lost 4 bases at V and 4 bases at J; junction bases unmatched: 7.

As for this clonotype: This may be a read error, as it is one base from a much larger clone. The V and J genes are TRBV19 and TRBJ1-3; D gene uncertain. Germline values: CDR1 LNHDA, CDR2 SQIVND (reference sequence). This CDR3 region has 12 residues. CDR3 DNA: TGTGCCAGTTCGTCCATTGGAAACACCACATATTTT. This translates into CASSSIGNTTYF.

This clonotype was counted many times. The chain uses TRBV29-1 and TRBJ2-7; a weak D match, TRBD2 (5 bases). The length of the CDR3 is 14 residues. Trimming removed 0 bases at V and 2 bases at J, with 11 bases between. Germline loops: CDR1 SQVTM, CDR2 ANQGSEA. This CDR3 is CSVEDRRGTYEQYF. The DNA of the CDR3 is TGCAGCGTTGAAGATCGACGGGGTACCTACGAGCAGTACTTC.

A word on this clonotype: The junction departs from germline at one end; a sequencing error may be responsible. V and J are TRBV11-3 and TRBJ2-5; no definite D call. The CDR3 covers 12 residues. The germline V gene encodes CDR1 SGHNT and CDR2 YENEEA. For the CDR3, the DNA is TGTGTCAGCAGCTTATTGGGGGAGACCCAGTACTTC. Translated, it gives CVSSLLGETQYF.

This clonotype was seen many times. The J gene is TRBJ1-1, the V gene TRBV20-1, with D tentatively TRBD1 (5 bases). Trimming stripped 4 bases from V and 0 bases from J, with 15 bases between. The CDR3 has 15 residues. Germline CDR1 and CDR2: DFQATT and SNEGSKA (reference sequence). The CDR3 is CSATSLTVMNTEAFF. The CDR3 region has the DNA TGCAGTGCTACCTCCTTGACAGTAATGAACACTGAAGCTTTCTTT.

The chain carries TRBV5-1 and TRBJ2-7; D unclear. Trimming removed 5 bases at V and 3 bases at J, with 12 bases between. Germline CDR1 reads SGHRS; CDR2 reads YFSETQ. The length of the CDR3 is 13 residues. CDR3 bases: TGCGCCAGCAGGTTGACATTTCTCTACGAGCAGTACTTC. Translated: CASRLTFLYEQYF. Looking up the rest from reference TRBV5-1 and TRBJ2-7 gives the full variable domain: KAGVTQTPRYLIKTRGQQVTLSCSPISGHRSVSWYQQTPGQGLQFLFEYFSETQRNKGNFPGRFSGRQFSNSRSEMNVSTLELGDSALYLCASRLTFLYEQYFGPGTRLTVT.

Worth noting for this clonotype: Mismatch with germline at one junction end may stem from a read error. V usage is TRBV7-3 and J usage is TRBJ1-1; no clear D gene. Looked up from germline, CDR1 is SGHTA and CDR2 is FQGTGA. The CDR3 runs to 14 residues. The CDR3 region has the DNA TGTACCAGCCTAGGACGGGCGAAGAACACTGAAGCTTTCTTT. Protein: CTSLGRAKNTEAFF.

This clonotype was seen many times. The rearrangement joins TRBV12-3 or TRBV12-4 to TRBJ1-5; D unclear. The CDR3 contains 13 residues. V lost 3 bases and J 6 bases, leaving 9 bases between the germline ends. CDR3 sequence: CASSFSLVQPQHF. In DNA form, the CDR3 reads TGTGCCAGCAGTTTTAGTCTCGTTCAGCCCCAGCATTTT.

This clonotype was counted at least ten times. V and J are TRBV10-3 and TRBJ1-4; maybe TRBD1 (5 bases). V was shortened by 1 base and J by 5 bases, with 14 bases between the two germline ends. CDR3 length: 16 amino acids. Germline-derived CDR1 and CDR2 are ENHRY and SYGVKD. The CDR3 nucleotides read TGTGCCATCAGTGAGTTAGGTGACAGCCCCAATGAAAAACTGTTTTTT. Its protein is CAISELGDSPNEKLFF.

With regard to this clonotype: Being one base from a much bigger clone, this may be a read error. The gene calls are TRBV4-2 and TRBJ2-7; TRBD1 matches 7 bases. The CDR3 is 12 amino acids. Per the germline V gene, CDR1 is LGHNA and CDR2 is YNFKEQ. CDR3 in DNA: TGTGCCAGCGGCCAAGCAGGGGGCGAGCAGTACTTC. Translation: CASGQAGGEQYF.

Ten or more counts support this clonotype. The V and J genes are TRBV7-2 and TRBJ1-2, with a weak D call TRBD1 (5 bases). The CDR3 has 13 amino acids. The germline gives CDR1 SGHTA, CDR2 FQGNSA. The V gene lost 6 bases and the J gene lost 4 bases, with 12 bases spanning the gap. The CDR3 protein is CASRTGGIYGYTF. The CDR3 nucleotides are TGTGCCAGCAGGACGGGGGGGATCTATGGCTACACCTTC.

This clonotype was recorded at least ten times. One end of the junction does not line up with germline, which may come from a read error. This chain links TRBV9 with TRBJ2-7, with TRBD2 as a possible D gene (6 bases). This CDR3 region has 16 residues. In germline, CDR1 is SGDLS, CDR2 YYNGEE. The CDR3 spells CASSVGSSGSSDEQYF. CDR3 DNA sequence: TGTGCCAGCAGCGTAGGTAGTAGCGGCTCCTCCGACGAGCAGTACTTC.

CDR3 in amino acids: CSAGPPLGPYGYTF. CDR3 in DNA: TGCAGCGCCGGTCCGCCTCTTGGGCCCTATGGCTACACCTTC. The V call is TRBV29-1, the J call TRBJ1-2; D is undetermined. CDR1 is SQVTM, CDR2 ANQGSEA, per germline. The CDR3 spans 14 residues. V was cut by 7 bases and J by 4 bases, with 19 bases left in between.

This clonotype was seen at least ten times. The gene calls are TRBV20-1 and TRBJ1-6, with 7 bases aligning to TRBD1. The CDR3 covers 14 residues. V lost 3 bases and J lost 8; bases outside the gene matches: 7. CDR1 is DFQATT and CDR2 is SNEGSKA in the germline V gene (reference sequence). CDR3 region: CSAREGARDSPLHF. The DNA for the CDR3 is TGCAGTGCTAGGGAGGGGGCGAGGGATTCACCCCTCCACTTT.

On this clonotype itself: A single base separates this from a much larger clone, so it may be a read error. V gene TRBV11-2 combines with J gene TRBJ2-2; TRBD2 agrees at 9 bases. The V gene end was trimmed by 1 base and the J gene end by 5 bases; junction bases not matched to a gene: 8. Germline V lookup: CDR1 SGHAT, CDR2 FQNNGV. This CDR3 contains 17 residues. CDR3 nucleotides: TGTGCCAGCAGCTTAGTTAGCGGGAGTGTCAGAACCGGGGAGCTGTTTTTT. Translation: CASSLVSGSVRTGELFF.

This clonotype was observed many times. This chain uses TRBV7-3 with TRBJ1-3; D is possibly TRBD1 (5 bases). Trimming took off 4 bases at V and 3 bases at J, with 16 bases between the two ends. This CDR3 comprises 16 residues. Germline V gene lookup returns CDR1 SGHTA and CDR2 FQGTGA. The CDR3 DNA reads as TGTGCCAGCAGCTCCCCTCGGAGGGGTAATGGAAACACCATATATTTT. This codes for CASSSPRRGNGNTIYF.

This clonotype has just a few counts. The V and J genes are TRBV19 and TRBJ2-6, with TRBD1 matching 8 bases. This CDR3 is built from 14 residues. V shed 11 bases and J 0 bases; nucleotides not matched to a gene: 3. The V gene's germline CDR1 is LNHDA and CDR2 SQIVND (reference sequence). DNA of the CDR3: TGTGCCTTGGACAGGGACTCTGGGGCCAACGTCCTGACTTTC. This encodes CALDRDSGANVLTF.

About this clonotype: One end of the junction is discordant with germline, which a read error may explain. V is TRBV10-3 and J is TRBJ1-2, with D tentatively TRBD1 (6 bases). The length of the CDR3 is 14 residues. Germline V gene sequence: CDR1 ENHRY, CDR2 SYGVKD. The CDR3 here is CASSYSRGGYGYTF. In nucleotides, the CDR3 is TGTGCCAGCAGTTACTCGAGAGGGGGCTATGGCTACACCTTC.

This clonotype was seen repeatedly, ten times or more. The rearrangement links TRBV4-1 to TRBJ2-7; 7 bases fit TRBD1. The V gene's germline CDR1 is MGHRA and CDR2 YSYEKL. After removal of 0 bases from V and 0 bases from J, the junction contained 5 bases not matched to a gene. This CDR3 contains 16 residues. CDR3 amino acids: CASSQDPGGSSYEQYF. In DNA form, the CDR3 reads TGCGCCAGCAGCCAAGATCCAGGGGGAAGCTCCTACGAGCAGTACTTC.

To note about this clonotype: One end of the junction is discordant with germline, which a read error may explain. The chain recombines TRBV19 with TRBJ1-5; D is uncertain. Germline loops: CDR1 LNHDA, CDR2 SQIVND (reference sequence). This CDR3 is 16 amino acids long. For the CDR3, the DNA is TGTGCCAATAGTATCCAGAAGCCTGTGGCCAATCAGCCCCAGCATTTT. Amino acids: CANSIQKPVANQPQHF.

The V gene is TRBV6-5, the J gene TRBJ2-6, with no clear D. CDR3 length: 15 amino acids. Trimming stripped 8 bases from V and 0 bases from J, with 11 bases between. CDR1 and CDR2 (germline): MNHEY, SVGAGI. In DNA, the CDR3 is TGTGCCAGCCGCGAGGTTTCCTCTGGGGCCAACGTCCTGACTTTC. It specifies CASREVSSGANVLTF.

This clonotype was seen repeatedly, ten times or more. The V and J genes are TRBV5-1 and TRBJ2-6; possibly TRBD1 for D (5 bases). From germline, CDR1 is SGHRS and CDR2 YFSETQ. Trimming pared 3 bases from V and 3 bases from J, leaving 10 bases between. The CDR3 runs to 15 residues. CDR3 DNA sequence: TGCGCCAGCAGCTCCAGGGTACTTGGGGCCAACGTCCTGACTTTC. This gives the protein CASSSRVLGANVLTF.

The chain is built from TRBV12-3 or TRBV12-4 and TRBJ1-1; 11 nucleotides align to TRBD1. V gave up 2 bases and J gave up 1 base; unmatched junction bases: 3. CDR3 length: 16 amino acids. The CDR3 region is CASSLRGTGGNTEAFF. The DNA of the CDR3 is TGTGCCAGCAGTTTAAGGGGGACAGGGGGGAACACTGAAGCTTTCTTT.

The gene calls are TRBV20-1 and TRBJ1-2; 9 nucleotides agree with TRBD1. The germline gives CDR1 DFQATT, CDR2 SNEGSKA (reference sequence). The ends lost 7 bases at V and 7 bases at J; junction bases unmatched: 10. The CDR3 consists of 13 residues. The CDR3 sequence: CSVPGQGYGGYTF. The CDR3 DNA reads as TGCAGTGTCCCGGGACAGGGCTACGGTGGCTACACCTTC.

As regards this clonotype: This may be a read error: a much more frequent sequence differs by one nucleotide. This rearrangement joins TRBV10-3 to TRBJ1-1; D is perhaps TRBD1 (5 bases). The CDR3 is 13 residues long. V gave up 10 bases and J gave up 4 bases, with 16 bases separating them. The germline gives CDR1 ENHRY, CDR2 SYGVKD. The CDR3 DNA reads TGTGCCAACATCACGGGGACGGGCACTGAAGCTTTCTTT. Translated, it gives CANITGTGTEAFF.

This clonotype has ten or more counts. The genes are TRBV19 and TRBJ1-5, with a tentative D call TRBD1 (6 bases). CDR3 length equals 15 residues. The V gene lost 7 bases and the J gene lost 1 base, with 14 bases spanning the gap. CDR1 is LNHDA and CDR2 is SQIVND in the germline V gene (reference sequence). The CDR3 bases are TGTGCCAGTAAATCGACAGGTACCAGCAATCAGCCCCAGCATTTT. Translating gives CASKSTGTSNQPQHF.

For the CDR3, the DNA is TGTGCCAGCAGTGCGGTACAGGGGAAGGGTACAGATACGCAGTATTTT. Its protein is CASSAVQGKGTDTQYF. This chain joins TRBV25-1 and TRBJ2-3, with 7 bases lining up with TRBD1. The CDR3 has 16 amino acids. V shed 4 bases, J shed 3 bases, and the junction held 10 bases outside the gene matches. Germline values: CDR1 MGHDK, CDR2 SYGVNS.

This clonotype was picked up one time. This may be a read error, as it is one base from a much larger clone. The CDR3 sequence: CASSGGLRTGDEAQYF. The CDR3 coding sequence is TGTGCCAGCAGCGGGGGGTTGAGAACAGGGGACGAGGCCCAGTACTTC. V gene TRBV9 combines with J gene TRBJ2-5; 7 bases align to TRBD1. The CDR3 has 16 residues. Germline-derived CDR1 and CDR2 are SGDLS and YYNGEE. V shed 3 bases, J shed 9 bases, and the junction held 17 bases outside the gene matches.

V gene TRBV12-3 or TRBV12-4 combines with J gene TRBJ1-4, with TRBD1 as a possible D gene (5 bases). There are 17 residues in the CDR3. V lost 3 bases, J lost 8 bases, and 22 bases lay in between. In DNA form, the CDR3 reads TGTGCCAGCAGTTTGAAGGGGCTCGGGCAGGCGGGGGAAAAACTGTTTTTT. This codes for CASSLKGLGQAGEKLFF.

Notes on this clonotype: A much larger clone sits a single nucleotide away, making a read error possible. The chain has TRBV7-8 and TRBJ1-1; weak D call: TRBD1 (5 bases). Looked up from germline, CDR1 is SGHVS and CDR2 is FQNEAQ. The CDR3 spans 15 residues. CDR3 sequence (DNA): TGTGTCAGCAGCTTATCCCCAGGGTGGGCGACTGAAGCTTTCTTT. Residues: CVSSLSPGWATEAFF.

This clonotype was observed a few times. CDR3 in amino acids: CASSQVGSGLRNTIYF. CDR3 sequence (DNA): TGCGCCAGCAGCCAAGTGGGGAGCGGTCTTCGGAACACCATATATTTT. The chain employs TRBV4-1 and TRBJ1-3; D gene unclear. The length of the CDR3 is 16 residues. Germline CDR1 is MGHRA and CDR2 is YSYEKL. V dropped 1 base and J dropped 7 bases, with 17 bases sitting between them.